One sample yielded the 24 T cell receptor beta chains listed below, sequenced in a study of identical twins. One entry per CDR3 protein results from TCRdb running MiXCR on the 5' RACE reads. Here the sample spans fewer than 500,000 distinct CDR3 sequences, 20% to 25% being singletons. These records were also assigned to another study, of T cells expressing NK-cell markers.

What was sequenced was CD4+ T cells sorted from blood. The receptors originated from a woman under 30 in good health.

This clonotype has ten or more counts. This rearrangement joins TRBV20-1 to TRBJ1-3; 7 bases map to TRBD1. Germline V lookup: CDR1 DFQATT, CDR2 SNEGSKA (reference sequence). CDR3 length equals 15 residues. The ends lost 1 base at V and 0 bases at J; junction bases unmatched: 3. CDR3 in DNA: TGCAGTGCTAGAGTTACAGGGGCCTCTGGAAACACCATATATTTT. Translated: CSARVTGASGNTIYF.

CDR3 sequence: CASRQGLGYTF. The CDR3 DNA is TGTGCCAGCAGGCAGGGACTAGGCTACACCTTC. V gene TRBV27 combines with J gene TRBJ1-2; possibly TRBD1 for D (5 bases). The CDR3 consists of 11 residues. Trimming cost V 6 bases and J 8 bases, with 10 bases left between them. Germline assignment: CDR1 MNHEY and CDR2 SMNVEV (reference sequence).

The chain couples TRBV6-2 or TRBV6-3 to TRBJ1-1, with 7 nucleotides matching TRBD1. Germline V gives CDR1 MNHEY, CDR2 SVGEGT. Trimming removed 6 bases from V and 6 bases from J; junction bases left unmatched: 7. CDR3 length: 13 residues. The CDR3 loop reads CASRARQGAEAFF. CDR3 coding DNA: TGTGCCAGCAGAGCCAGACAGGGCGCTGAAGCTTTCTTT.

CDR3: CSARPTTGRADTQYF. The CDR3 nucleotides are TGCAGTGCCCGACCCACGACAGGGAGAGCAGATACGCAGTATTTT. This rearrangement joins TRBV20-1 to TRBJ2-3; 7 bases align to TRBD1. With V trimmed by 6 bases and J by 4 bases, 13 bases remained unmatched. The germline gives CDR1 DFQATT, CDR2 SNEGSKA (reference sequence). The CDR3 covers 15 residues.

J is TRBJ1-4 and V is TRBV3-1; possibly TRBD1 for D (5 bases). Germline CDR1 is LGHDT and CDR2 is YNNKEL (reference sequence). V lost 2 bases and J 6 bases, leaving 10 bases between the germline ends. This CDR3 is 14 amino acids long. The CDR3 is CASSQSRGYEKLFF. The DNA of the CDR3 is TGTGCCAGCAGCCAAAGCCGGGGCTATGAAAAACTGTTTTTT.

A few counts support this clonotype. The chain combines TRBV2 with TRBJ1-2; perhaps TRBD1 as D (6 bases). The germline V gene encodes CDR1 SNHLY and CDR2 FYNNEI. The V end was cut by 4 bases, the J end by 6 bases, with 15 bases between. The CDR3 consists of 14 residues. In DNA form, the CDR3 reads TGTGCCAGCAGTGGACGGCCCAAGGGGGATGGCTACACCTTC. Its translation: CASSGRPKGDGYTF.

This clonotype has only a few counts. The chain has TRBV6-5 and TRBJ2-1; 7 bases fit TRBD2. Germline assignment: CDR1 MNHEY and CDR2 SVGAGI. The CDR3 runs to 15 residues. The J segment lost 4 bases and the V segment lost 4 bases, leaving 7 bases of the junction unmatched. As DNA, the CDR3 is TGTGCCAGCAGTTGGGGGGGGTCCCCTTACAATGAGCAGTTCTTC. Encoded protein: CASSWGGSPYNEQFF.

In its sample, this clonotype was seen many times. The chain links TRBV18 to TRBJ2-7; D gene uncertain. From germline, CDR1 is KGHSH and CDR2 LQKENI. The CDR3 is 13 residues long. Deletions cut 0 bases from V and 2 bases from J, with 5 bases between. The CDR3 sequence is CASSPPSTYEQYF. The DNA of the CDR3 is TGTGCCAGCTCACCACCGTCCACCTACGAGCAGTACTTC.

About this clonotype: The junction does not match germline at one end; this may be a read error. This chain connects TRBV3-1 to TRBJ1-2; D is undetermined. The CDR3 loop spans 13 amino acids. Per germline, CDR1 LGHDT and CDR2 YNNKEL (reference sequence). As DNA, the CDR3 is TGTGCCAGCAGCCATGATGCCGGCCGGGCCACGATCTTC. This gives the protein CASSHDAGRATIF.

There are a few counts of this clonotype. The chain employs TRBV5-1 and TRBJ1-1; possibly TRBD1 for D (5 bases). CDR3 length equals 14 residues. Trimming removed 3 bases at V and 1 base at J, with 10 bases between. The germline CDR1 and CDR2 sequences are SGHRS and YFSETQ. In DNA, the CDR3 is TGCGCCAGCAGCTGGGACGGGGAGAACACTGAAGCTTTCTTT. This translates into CASSWDGENTEAFF.

The rearrangement links TRBV20-1 to TRBJ1-5; D not certain. The germline CDR1 and CDR2 sequences are DFQATT and SNEGSKA (reference sequence). V shed 2 bases and J shed 1 base, with 12 bases lying between them. This CDR3 region has 15 residues. This CDR3 reads CSARRTFGSNQPQHF. The CDR3 coding sequence is TGCAGTGCTAGACGGACTTTTGGGAGCAATCAGCCCCAGCATTTT.

This clonotype was observed a few times. The V and J genes are TRBV20-1 and TRBJ1-4; no reliable D call. Germline values: CDR1 DFQATT, CDR2 SNEGSKA (reference sequence). The CDR3 has 14 amino acids. V dropped 0 bases and J dropped 0 bases, with 5 bases sitting between them. The DNA for the CDR3 is TGCAGTGCTAGAGACAGAGCAACTAATGAAAAACTGTTTTTT. Translating it yields CSARDRATNEKLFF.

The chain carries TRBV5-1 and TRBJ2-7; no clear D. V shed 2 bases and J shed 3 bases, with 12 bases lying between them. Germline V gives CDR1 SGHRS, CDR2 YFSETQ. The CDR3 has 14 residues. The CDR3 region has the DNA TGCGCCAGCAGCTTCCTAGTTGGGAACTACGAGCAGTACTTC. Amino acid sequence: CASSFLVGNYEQYF.

This clonotype appeared a few times. The chain employs TRBV12-3 or TRBV12-4 and TRBJ2-3; the D is unclear. The CDR3 is 14 residues long. V was shortened by 5 bases and J by 1 base, with 10 bases between the two germline ends. CDR3 amino acids: CASSTNEGTDTQYF. The CDR3 DNA reads TGTGCCAGCAGTACAAACGAAGGCACAGATACGCAGTATTTT.

This clonotype was counted ten times or more. V is TRBV5-1 and J is TRBJ1-1; D call uncertain. This CDR3 is built from 13 residues. Between the trimmed V and J ends, which lost 0 bases and 0 bases, there was a span of 3 bases. Germline-derived CDR1 and CDR2 are SGHRS and YFSETQ. DNA for the CDR3: TGCGCCAGCAGCTTGGTAATGAACACTGAAGCTTTCTTT. This gives the protein CASSLVMNTEAFF.

This clonotype was found a few times. The V call is TRBV12-3 or TRBV12-4, the J call TRBJ2-2; D perhaps matches TRBD1 (5 bases). The germline V and J ends were trimmed by 5 bases and 5 bases, with 12 bases remaining between them. This CDR3 is built from 14 residues. The DNA for the CDR3 is TGTGCCAGCAGTCTTGGGGCTGGGACCGGGGAGCTGTTTTTT. It encodes CASSLGAGTGELFF.

Only a few counts were recorded for this clonotype. CDR3 in amino acids: CASSYSGQPQHF. CDR3 sequence (DNA): TGTGCCAGCAGCTACAGTGGCCAGCCCCAGCATTTT. The chain couples TRBV7-9 to TRBJ1-5; D uncertain. The CDR3 is 12 residues long. With 4 bases removed from V and 7 bases from J, the gap between germline ends came to 8 bases. CDR1 is SEHNR, CDR2 FQNEAQ, per germline (reference sequence).

The chain combines TRBV7-2 with TRBJ2-2; 9 bases are shared with TRBD2. The ends lost 6 bases at V and 4 bases at J; junction bases unmatched: 12. The CDR3 has 17 residues. Germline V lookup: CDR1 SGHTA, CDR2 FQGNSA. CDR3 protein: CASSLRWGGRATGELFF. The CDR3 nucleotides read TGTGCCAGCAGTCTCCGTTGGGGCGGGAGGGCCACCGGGGAGCTGTTTTTT.

Only a few counts were recorded for this clonotype. V and J are TRBV20-1 and TRBJ1-2; the D gene is possibly TRBD1 (5 bases). V was clipped by 6 bases and J by 7 bases, with 21 bases between them. The CDR3 contains 14 residues. The germline V gene encodes CDR1 DFQATT and CDR2 SNEGSKA (reference sequence). This chain's CDR3 is CSAARTGLVSGYTF. The CDR3 bases are TGCAGTGCCGCCCGTACAGGTCTAGTCTCTGGCTACACCTTC.

This clonotype was detected only a few times. The chain recombines TRBV14 with TRBJ2-7; TRBD1 matches at 8 bases. J was trimmed by 8 bases and V by 4 bases; bases with no gene match: 13. The germline CDR1 and CDR2 sequences are SGHDN and FVKESK. The CDR3 has 15 amino acids. Written as DNA, the CDR3 is TGTGCCAGCAGCCCCCTCCCGGGACAGGTAACTCAGCAGTACTTC. Its translation is CASSPLPGQVTQQYF.

The CDR3 reads CASSPLGGVYEQYF. The CDR3 bases are TGTGCCAGCAGCCCGTTGGGGGGTGTCTACGAGCAGTACTTC. J is TRBJ2-7 and V is TRBV5-5; D might be TRBD2 (6 bases). This CDR3 contains 14 residues. V gave up 4 bases and J gave up 3 bases, with 14 bases separating them. Looked up from germline, CDR1 is SGHKS and CDR2 is YYEKEE (reference sequence).

The CDR3 loop reads CASSQAGGPSTDTQYF. In nucleotides, the CDR3 is TGCGCCAGCAGCCAAGCAGGCGGGCCTAGCACAGATACGCAGTATTTT. The chain employs TRBV4-3 and TRBJ2-3; tentatively, D is TRBD2 (5 bases). Germline V gene sequence: CDR1 LGHNA, CDR2 YSLEER. There are 16 residues in the CDR3. V lost 1 base, J lost 0 bases, and 11 bases lay in between.

This clonotype was seen a handful of times. J is TRBJ2-3 and V is TRBV7-6; 10 bases are a match to TRBD2. The ends lost 5 bases at V and 4 bases at J; junction bases unmatched: 9. Germline V gene data show CDR1 as SGHVS and CDR2 as FNYEAQ. This CDR3 is built from 16 residues. CDR3 in DNA: TGTGCCAGCAGCGCTCGTAGCGGGGGGAGGTCAGATACGCAGTATTTT. It translates to CASSARSGGRSDTQYF.

This chain links TRBV24-1 with TRBJ2-3; a possible D gene is TRBD1 (5 bases). The V gene's germline CDR1 is KGHDR and CDR2 SFDVKD. The CDR3 has 16 residues. Deletions cut 3 bases from V and 4 bases from J, with 16 bases between. The DNA of the CDR3 is TGTGCCACCAGTGATGGGGCGGCCAAGAGTCCAGATACGCAGTATTTT. Translated, it gives CATSDGAAKSPDTQYF.